This TCR beta chain stems from a study of blood T cell repertoires in COVID-19. Study-level information: Samples representing acute and convalescent COVID-19 were sourced from the United States, Italy and Spain. T cells, B-cell-depleted T cells, or PBMCs provided the cDNA or gDNA that served as material.

CDR3 length equals 14 residues. With 6 bases clipped from V and 2 bases from J, the junction kept 4 bases outside the gene matches. Germline V lookup: CDR1 SNHLY, CDR2 FYNNEI. Original handling: Reference gene primers were amplified, and this amplification served to estimate nucleated cell counts. The table came from immunoSEQ multiplex PCR; TCRdb's copy has only in-frame clones and leaves some out. V, J and clone size reflect that table, while D and trimming were determined from the DNA. Of roughly 130,000 clones in the sample, more than 70% were seen once. The TCR originated in a woman aged 30 to 39 who had recovered from COVID-19. Sequencing used peripheral blood. The chain employs TRBV2 and TRBJ1-5; TRBD1 agrees at 7 bases. As DNA, the CDR3 is TGTGCCAGCAGGGCTACAGGGGGCAATCAGCCCCAGCATTTT. Protein product: CASRATGGNQPQHF.